The sequence of this T cell receptor (beta chain) was determined in a study of T cell repertoires in cytomegalovirus infection. This clonotype was detected only a few times. Its antigen is undetermined. Possible read error: a much larger clone is one base away. The V segment lost 3 bases and the J segment 5 bases; nucleotides outside the gene matches: 2. The CDR3 totals 13 residues. CDR1 SSHAT and CDR2 FNYEAQ come from the germline V gene (reference sequence). Study-level findings and limits: Clonotype analysis showed dominance of the ex vivo response by HLA-C-restricted CMV-specific TCR beta clonotypes.

Each CDR3 protein is one row after TCRdb ran MiXCR on the reads. This table holds a few hundred thousand distinct CDR3 sequences, 40% found once. The V gene is TRBV7-7, the J gene TRBJ2-5; 8 nucleotides match TRBD1. Sequencing used cultured PBMCs, obtained from culture after CMV antigen stimulation. This sequence originates from a human donor in good health (CMV status not recorded). Some clones in this sample may be carry-over from other donors' samples. CDR3 amino acids: CASSLDRDETQYF. The CDR3 DNA follows: TGTGCCAGCAGCTTGGACAGGGACGAGACCCAGTACTTC. The entire variable domain, with the rest obtained from reference TRBV7-7 and TRBJ2-5, is as follows: GAGVSQSPRYKVTKRGQDVTLRCDPISSHATLYWYQQALGQGPEFLTYFNYEAQPDKSGLPSDRFSAERPEGSISTLTIQRTEQRDSAMYRCASSLDRDETQYFGPGTRLLVL.